These 21 T cell receptor beta chains originate from one sample sequenced in a study of cytomegalovirus exposure and HLA in healthy donors. The PCR used 60 Vbeta and 13 Jbeta primers. Data came from immunoSEQ multiplex PCR; TCRdb stores just in-frame clones and leaves some out. The sample consists of around 150,000 clones, about 9.2% of them appearing once. Sequenced material: PBMCs. The receptors derive from a woman aged 40 to 50 in good health and CMV-seropositive.

The V gene is TRBV21-1, the J gene TRBJ1-5; TRBD1, the table's D call, lacks a check against the DNA. TRBV21-1 is a documented pseudogene. This CDR3 comprises 18 residues. In DNA, the CDR3 is TGTGCCAGCAGCAAAAGGCCGGGACAGGGATCGGGCAATCAGCCCCAGCATTTT. It yields the protein CASSKRPGQGSGNQPQHF.

This clone showed up just a few times. V is TRBV5-1 and J is TRBJ2-1, with D tentatively TRBD2 (5 bases). The CDR3 contains 15 residues. CDR1 and CDR2 from the germline V gene are SGHRS and YFSETQ. Deletions cut 0 bases from V and 4 bases from J, with 11 bases between. The CDR3 DNA follows: TGCGCCAGCAGCTTGGAGCCGGGATCTTACAATGAGCAGTTCTTC. Translation gives CASSLEPGSYNEQFF.

Only a few counts were recorded for this clone. V gene TRBV6-1 combines with J gene TRBJ1-1; D ambiguous. This CDR3 has 13 residues. V dropped 7 bases and J dropped 1 base, with 10 bases sitting between them. Germline assignment: CDR1 MNHNS and CDR2 SASEGT. The CDR3 reads CASMTPGNTEAFF. In DNA form, the CDR3 reads TGTGCCAGCATGACCCCGGGGAACACTGAAGCTTTCTTT.

This clone showed up just a few times. The chain combines TRBV4-1 with TRBJ2-5, with 10 nucleotides matching TRBD2. Losses at the gene ends were 0 bases for V and 6 bases for J; bases not matched to a gene: 7. Looked up from germline, CDR1 is MGHRA and CDR2 is YSYEKL. This CDR3 contains 16 residues. The CDR3 loop reads CASSQEEASGGKTQYF. The DNA for the CDR3 is TGCGCCAGCAGCCAAGAGGAAGCTAGCGGGGGTAAGACCCAGTACTTC.

In this sample, this clone turned up a few times. The CDR3 sequence is CASSPDRDPNEKLFF. The CDR3 nucleotides read TGTGCCAGCTCACCTGACAGGGACCCTAATGAAAAACTGTTTTTT. The chain has TRBV18 and TRBJ1-4; 7 bases agree with TRBD1. V dropped 3 bases and J dropped 3; count of bases not matched to a gene: 4. This CDR3 contains 15 residues. Germline V CDR1 and CDR2: KGHSH, LQKENI.

The V and J genes are TRBV5-5 and TRBJ2-6; D is unresolved. CDR1 SGHKS and CDR2 YYEKEE come from the germline V gene (reference sequence). Deletions cut 6 bases from V and 4 bases from J, with 8 bases between. CDR3 length: 13 residues. The CDR3 loop is CASTFLGANVLTF. The DNA for the CDR3 is TGTGCCAGCACCTTCTTAGGGGCCAACGTCCTGACTTTC. Combining the CDR3 with reference TRBV5-5 and TRBJ2-6 gives the whole variable domain DAGVTQSPTHLIKTRGQQVTLRCSPISGHKSVSWYQQVLGQGPQFIFQYYEKEERGRGNFPDRFSARQFPNYSSELNVNALLLGDSALYLCASTFLGANVLTFGAGSRLTVL.

This clone showed up just a few times. V is TRBV5-8 and J is TRBJ2-1; tentatively, D is TRBD1 (5 bases). The germline V and J ends were trimmed by 0 bases and 4 bases, with 11 bases remaining between them. CDR1 is SGHTS, CDR2 YDEGEE, per germline. CDR3 length: 15 residues. CDR3 protein: CASSLGQNLYNEQFF. CDR3 DNA: TGTGCCAGCAGCTTGGGACAGAACCTGTACAATGAGCAGTTCTTC.

This sequence joins TRBV5-6 and TRBJ2-3; 11 nucleotides align to TRBD2. The CDR3 sequence is 16 residues long. The germline V gene encodes CDR1 SGHDT and CDR2 YYEEEE. V trimming: 0 bases; J trimming: 1 base; junction bases outside the gene matches: 1. The CDR3 loop is CASSLATSGGTDTQYF. As DNA, the CDR3 is TGTGCCAGCAGCTTGGCGACTAGCGGGGGCACAGATACGCAGTATTTT. The complete variable domain, with remaining parts taken from reference TRBV5-6 and TRBJ2-3, reads DAGVTQSPTHLIKTRGQQVTLRCSPKSGHDTVSWYQQALGQGPQFIFQYYEEEERQRGNFPDRFSGHQFPNYSSELNVNALLLGDSALYLCASSLATSGGTDTQYFGPGTRLTVL.

This clone has a handful of counts. V usage is TRBV12-5 and J usage is TRBJ1-6; D gene uncertain. Germline CDR1 is LGHNT and CDR2 is FRNRAP. The CDR3 length is 16 residues. Trimming stripped 2 bases from V and 0 bases from J, with 8 bases between. CDR3 sequence reads: CASGLTSSSYNSPLHF. For the CDR3, the DNA is TGTGCTAGTGGTTTGACTTCGAGCTCCTATAATTCACCCCTCCACTTT.

This clone turned up a few times. V gene TRBV5-6 combines with J gene TRBJ2-7, with no clear D. Germline CDR1 SGHDT, CDR2 YYEEEE. This CDR3 region has 13 residues. The V gene lost 2 bases and the J gene lost 5 bases, with 11 bases spanning the gap. CDR3 nucleotide sequence: TGTGCCAGCAGCTTATTGGGCGAGCACGAGCAGTACTTC. The encoded protein is CASSLLGEHEQYF.

The chain has TRBV7-9 and TRBJ2-5; D gene uncertain. Germline V lookup: CDR1 SEHNR, CDR2 FQNEAQ (reference sequence). CDR3 length equals 11 residues. V was pared by 5 bases and J by 2 bases, with 3 bases between. In DNA, the CDR3 is TGTGCCAGCAGCCTACAAGAGACCCAGTACTTC. Encoded protein: CASSLQETQYF.

This chain joins TRBV18 and TRBJ1-1, with D possibly TRBD1 on 6 matching bases. There are 13 residues in the CDR3. Per germline, CDR1 KGHSH and CDR2 LQKENI. The V end was cut by 5 bases, the J end by 1 base, with 8 bases between. The CDR3 DNA is TGTGCCAGCTCAAAGGACAGGAACACTGAAGCTTTCTTT. Its translation: CASSKDRNTEAFF.

This clone was observed a handful of times. The chain recombines TRBV5-1 with TRBJ2-2; 7 bases align to TRBD1. Per germline, CDR1 SGHRS and CDR2 YFSETQ. The V and J ends lost 5 bases and 5 bases, in that order; junction bases with no gene match: 6. The CDR3 runs to 14 residues. Here the CDR3 DNA reads TGCGCCAGCAGGCCAGACAGGGTGACCGGGGAGCTGTTTTTT. It translates to CASRPDRVTGELFF.

This chain uses TRBV6-6 with TRBJ2-7; TRBD2 agrees at 7 bases. Germline-derived CDR1 and CDR2 are MNHNY and SVGAGI (reference sequence). The CDR3 is 14 amino acids. V lost 6 bases to trimming and J lost 4 bases; unmatched junction nucleotides: 9. CDR3 sequence: CASSHSEGLYEQYF. The CDR3 DNA reads as TGTGCCAGCAGCCACTCGGAGGGACTATACGAGCAGTACTTC.

On this clone itself: The same CDR3 arises from other DNA sequences in this sample as well. The chain employs TRBV7-8 and TRBJ2-3, with D perhaps matching TRBD2 (7 bases). The germline V gene encodes CDR1 SGHVS and CDR2 FQNEAQ. The length of the CDR3 is 17 residues. Trimming took off 4 bases at V and 5 bases at J, with 22 bases between the two ends. The CDR3 protein is CASSWPRTGGSVDTQYF. CDR3 bases: TGTGCCAGCAGCTGGCCGAGGACGGGGGGCTCCGTAGATACGCAGTATTTT.

V usage is TRBV19 and J usage is TRBJ2-1; D is uncertain. Germline values: CDR1 LNHDA, CDR2 SQIVND (reference sequence). Trimming pared 2 bases from V and 1 base from J, leaving 9 bases between. CDR3 length: 15 residues. The CDR3 DNA is TGTGCCAGTAGTATAAGCCCCGGGTCCTACAATGAGCAGTTCTTC. It codes for CASSISPGSYNEQFF.

The V and J genes are TRBV7-2 and TRBJ2-7; TRBD1 agrees at 7 bases. In germline, CDR1 is SGHTA, CDR2 FQGNSA. V trimming: 0 bases; J trimming: 2 bases; junction bases outside the gene matches: 4. This CDR3 contains 15 residues. In DNA, the CDR3 is TGTGCCAGCAGCTTAGCAGGGCAGGGGGCCTACGAGCAGTACTTC. Protein product: CASSLAGQGAYEQYF. Full variable domain (rest looked up from reference TRBV7-2 and TRBJ2-7): GAGVSQSPSNKVTEKGKDVELRCDPISGHTALYWYRQSLGQGLEFLIYFQGNSAPDKSGLPSDRFSAERTGGSVSTLTIQRTQQEDSAVYLCASSLAGQGAYEQYFGPGTRLTVT.

The sample holds a few counts of this clone. The chain is built from TRBV7-8 and TRBJ2-7, with no clear D. The germline V gene has CDR1 SGHVS and CDR2 FQNEAQ. This CDR3 comprises 11 residues. With 5 bases removed from V and 3 bases from J, the gap between germline ends came to 5 bases. This CDR3 is CASSPNYEQYF. The CDR3 DNA follows: TGTGCCAGCAGCCCCAACTACGAGCAGTACTTC.

The chain has TRBV7-9 and TRBJ1-2; possibly TRBD1 for D (6 bases). V lost 5 bases, J lost 8 bases, and 18 bases lay in between. CDR3 length: 14 amino acids. Germline loops: CDR1 SEHNR, CDR2 FQNEAQ (reference sequence). The DNA of the CDR3 is TGTGCCAGCAGCCCCGAGGCAGGGGTGGGGGGCTACACCTTC. Protein product: CASSPEAGVGGYTF.

This clone turned up a few times. The chain combines TRBV5-1 with TRBJ2-4; D perhaps matches TRBD1 (6 bases). CDR3 size: 15 residues. Trimming pared 0 bases from V and 6 bases from J, leaving 13 bases between. Germline V lookup: CDR1 SGHRS, CDR2 YFSETQ. CDR3 coding DNA: TGCGCCAGCAGCTTGGACTGGACAGAGGGAAACATTCAGTACTTC. Amino acid sequence: CASSLDWTEGNIQYF.

The genes are TRBV7-8 and TRBJ1-4; D remains unclear. This CDR3 spans 17 amino acids. Germline values: CDR1 SGHVS, CDR2 FQNEAQ. Deletions cut 5 bases from V and 0 bases from J, with 16 bases between. CDR3 coding DNA: TGTGCCAGCAGCCAAGATAACAGAGATGCAACTAATGAAAAACTGTTTTTT. Translated: CASSQDNRDATNEKLFF.